The 11 T cell receptor beta chains in this list originate from one sample, sequenced in a study of T cell repertoires in cytomegalovirus infection. Via MiXCR, TCRdb re-called the reads, giving one row per CDR3 protein. Counted here are about 300,000 distinct CDR3 sequences, 20% to 30% occurring once; the ten biggest clones make up about 15%. Specimen: PBMCs. The receptors come from a human donor in good health (CMV status not recorded). Some clones in this sample may be carry-over from other donors' samples.

The chain couples TRBV5-4 to TRBJ1-2; no clear D gene. The CDR3 runs 12 residues. The germline V gene encodes CDR1 SGHNT and CDR2 YYREEE (reference sequence). Trimming took 3 bases from V and 3 from J, leaving 6 bases between them. The CDR3 loop reads CASSSQYYGYTF. CDR3 nucleotide sequence: TGTGCCAGCAGCTCGCAGTACTATGGCTACACCTTC.

This clonotype was picked up a small number of times. V usage is TRBV7-9 and J usage is TRBJ2-1; the D gene is possibly TRBD2 (6 bases). The germline V gene has CDR1 SEHNR and CDR2 FQNEAQ (reference sequence). V was shortened by 3 bases and J by 0 bases, with 15 bases between the two germline ends. The CDR3 covers 17 residues. The CDR3 DNA sequence: TGTGCCAGCAGCTTGCCATTGCGGGGAAGCTCCTACAATGAGCAGTTCTTC. Amino acid sequence: CASSLPLRGSSYNEQFF. The complete variable domain, with remaining parts taken from reference TRBV7-9 and TRBJ2-1, reads DTGVSQNPRHKITKRGQNVTFRCDPISEHNRLYWYRQTLGQGPEFLTYFQNEAQLEKSRLLSDRFSAERPKGSFSTLEIQRTEQGDSAMYLCASSLPLRGSSYNEQFFGPGTRLTVL.

This clonotype has at least ten counts. The gene calls are TRBV12-3 or TRBV12-4 and TRBJ1-2, with D uncertain. CDR3 length: 13 residues. Trimming left V 0 bases short and J 3 bases short, with 5 bases between. The CDR3 region is CASSLALYYGYTF. CDR3 nucleotides: TGTGCCAGCAGTTTAGCGCTGTACTATGGCTACACCTTC.

This CDR3 is CASSLFRVGTDTQYF. The DNA for the CDR3 is TGCGCCAGCAGCTTGTTCAGGGTTGGCACAGATACGCAGTATTTT. The chain joins TRBV5-1 to TRBJ2-3, with a possible D match to TRBD1 (5 bases). V dropped 1 base and J dropped 1 base, with 10 bases sitting between them. Germline CDR1 is SGHRS and CDR2 is YFSETQ. The CDR3 covers 15 residues.

The V and J genes are TRBV5-4 and TRBJ2-2, with 9 bases lining up with TRBD1. The CDR3 covers 15 residues. Trimming at V came to 2 bases and at J to 6 bases, leaving 5 bases not matched to a gene. Germline lookup yields CDR1 SGHNT and CDR2 YYREEE (reference sequence). CDR3 amino acids: CASSLIQGAAGELFF. CDR3 nucleotide sequence: TGTGCCAGCAGCTTAATACAGGGGGCGGCCGGGGAGCTGTTTTTT.

The rearrangement links TRBV29-1 to TRBJ1-2; TRBD1 is a possible D gene (6 bases). The CDR3 extends over 14 amino acids. V shed 3 bases and J shed 1 base, with 12 bases lying between them. In germline, CDR1 is SQVTM, CDR2 ANQGSEA. CDR3 in DNA: TGCAGCGTTGATTCAGGGGCCCTTAACTATGGCTACACCTTC. Translated: CSVDSGALNYGYTF.

This clonotype was seen many times. This chain joins TRBV7-8 and TRBJ2-2, with D unclear. V lost 1 base, J lost 7 bases, and 13 bases lay in between. This CDR3 is 15 amino acids long. CDR1 is SGHVS and CDR2 is FQNEAQ in the germline V gene. CDR3 amino acids: CASSLGASTIGELFF. The CDR3, as DNA: TGTGCCAGCAGCTTAGGGGCCTCGACGATCGGGGAGCTGTTTTTT.

This clonotype turned up a few times. This chain uses TRBV5-4 with TRBJ2-3; TRBD2 matches 12 bases. The V gene's germline CDR1 is SGHNT and CDR2 YYREEE (reference sequence). J gave up 2 bases and V 3 bases, and 13 bases lay outside the gene matches. The CDR3 loop spans 19 amino acids. In DNA form, the CDR3 reads TGTGCCAGCAGCTGGTCTTCTAGCGGGGGGGCCAAGGTCACAGATACGCAGTATTTT. Translation gives CASSWSSSGGAKVTDTQYF.

This clonotype was detected many times. The J gene is TRBJ1-6, the V gene TRBV7-2; 7 bases match TRBD1. From germline, CDR1 is SGHTA and CDR2 FQGNSA. With 2 bases clipped from V and 10 bases from J, the junction kept 5 bases outside the gene matches. CDR3 length: 14 amino acids. Written as DNA, the CDR3 is TGTGCCAGCAGCTTAAGACAGGGTCGGTCACCCCTCCACTTT. Protein: CASSLRQGRSPLHF.

The rearrangement joins TRBV28 to TRBJ2-5; possibly TRBD1 or TRBD2 for D (5 bases each). The germline V gene encodes CDR1 MDHEN and CDR2 SYDVKM. The CDR3 length is 14 residues. V was trimmed by 2 bases and J by 5 bases, leaving 12 bases between them. The CDR3 DNA reads as TGTGCCAGCAGTTTAGGGACCCACGGGGAGACCCAGTACTTC. It codes for CASSLGTHGETQYF.

This clonotype was detected only a few times. V usage is TRBV7-2 and J usage is TRBJ2-7, with 7 bases lining up with TRBD2. Germline-derived CDR1 and CDR2 are SGHTA and FQGNSA. J lost 6 bases, V lost 2 bases, and 10 bases had no gene match. The CDR3 has 15 amino acids. This chain's CDR3 is CASSLSGREKIEQYF. For the CDR3, the DNA is TGTGCCAGCAGCTTATCTGGGCGGGAGAAGATCGAGCAGTACTTC. Together with reference TRBV7-2 and TRBJ2-7, the CDR3 gives the full variable domain: GAGVSQSPSNKVTEKGKDVELRCDPISGHTALYWYRQSLGQGLEFLIYFQGNSAPDKSGLPSDRFSAERTGGSVSTLTIQRTQQEDSAVYLCASSLSGREKIEQYFGPGTRLTVT.